The table lists the clone carrying this T cell receptor (beta chain) with a few counts. These data originate in a study of type 1 regulatory T cells. For the study at large: T-allo10 is an in vitro-generated, Tr1-enriched CD4 T cell product specific for alloantigen.

TCRdb analysed the reads with MiXCR anew, one entry per CDR3 protein. The sample contains 80,000 to 100,000 distinct CDR3 sequences, roughly 28% of which appear only once. CDR3 size: 16 residues. CDR1 and CDR2 (germline): SNHLY, FYNNEI. Trimming left V 6 bases short and J 5 bases short, with 17 bases between. The chain combines TRBV2 with TRBJ1-6; weak D call: TRBD1 (5 bases). Sequencing was carried out using CD4+ T cells, either the whole sample or a sorted fraction (not recorded which). The clonotype was recovered from a human donor in good health. CDR3 region: CASRRGRLGHNSPLHF. The CDR3 coding sequence is TGTGCCAGCAGGCGCGGCCGCCTGGGACATAATTCACCCCTCCACTTT.